These 18 T cell receptor beta chains were sequenced from one sample in a study of blood T cell repertoires in COVID-19. Data came from immunoSEQ multiplex PCR; TCRdb stores just in-frame clones and leaves some out. Of fewer than 35,000 clones in the sample, about 85% were seen once. The material sequenced was peripheral blood. The receptors stem from a man aged 45-65 years with active or convalescent COVID-19.

V is TRBV4-3 and J is TRBJ1-5, with TRBD1 matching over 7 bases. Germline assignment: CDR1 LGHNA and CDR2 YSLEER. The CDR3 sequence is 16 residues long. The J segment lost 0 bases and the V segment lost 0 bases, leaving 2 bases of the junction unmatched. The CDR3 DNA sequence: TGCGCCAGCAGCCAAGATAGGGGGCCTAGCAATCAGCCCCAGCATTTT. Encoded protein: CASSQDRGPSNQPQHF.

The chain joins TRBV4-1 to TRBJ2-3, with D tentatively TRBD2 (5 bases). From germline, CDR1 is MGHRA and CDR2 YSYEKL. The germline V and J ends were trimmed by 5 bases and 1 base, with 16 bases remaining between them. This CDR3 is built from 16 residues. The CDR3 sequence: CASSKTKGSRTDTQYF. DNA of the CDR3: TGCGCCAGCAGCAAGACTAAAGGTTCGCGCACAGATACGCAGTATTTT.

The rearrangement uses TRBV9 and TRBJ2-4, with TRBD1 matching over 8 bases. J lost 0 bases, V lost 0 bases, and 8 bases had no gene match. This CDR3 has 18 residues. The germline gives CDR1 SGDLS, CDR2 YYNGEE. Here the CDR3 reads CASSVDDPQGGAKNIQYF. The CDR3 nucleotides read TGTGCCAGCAGCGTAGATGACCCACAGGGGGGAGCCAAAAACATTCAGTACTTC.

The chain uses TRBV7-9 and TRBJ1-3; D uncertain. Germline lookup yields CDR1 SEHNR and CDR2 FQNEAQ (reference sequence). The CDR3 runs to 14 residues. V lost 6 bases, J lost 0 bases, and 9 bases lay in between. The chain's CDR3 is CASSSGFSGNTIYF. CDR3 coding DNA: TGTGCCAGCAGTTCCGGGTTCTCTGGAAACACCATATATTTT.

The chain recombines TRBV28 with TRBJ1-5; 7 positions agree with TRBD1. J was trimmed by 8 bases and V by 2 bases; bases with no gene match: 12. The CDR3 totals 16 residues. Germline assignment: CDR1 MDHEN and CDR2 SYDVKM. The CDR3 DNA reads as TGTGCCAGCAGTTTACTGCCACTTGACAGGGAGGAGCCCCAGCATTTT. Encoded protein: CASSLLPLDREEPQHF. Full variable domain (missing parts from reference TRBV28 and TRBJ1-5): DVKVTQSSRYLVKRTGEKVFLECVQDMDHENMFWYRQDPGLGLRLIYFSYDVKMKEKGDIPEGYSVSREKKERFSLILESASTNQTSMYLCASSLLPLDREEPQHFGDGTRLSIL.

The chain has TRBV5-1 and TRBJ2-1; 8 nucleotides agree with TRBD2. V lost 2 bases, J lost 8 bases, and 15 bases stayed unmatched. CDR1 is SGHRS, CDR2 YFSETQ, per germline. The CDR3 is 17 residues long. The CDR3 spells CASSFMLAGTRVDEQFF. CDR3 sequence (DNA): TGCGCCAGCAGCTTTATGTTAGCCGGGACTAGAGTTGATGAGCAGTTCTTC.

In DNA, the CDR3 is TGTGCCAGCAGCGCCTTAGGCGGGAGCTACGAGCAGTACTTC. Translated: CASSALGGSYEQYF. This chain joins TRBV9 and TRBJ2-7; TRBD2 aligns across 7 bases. Germline V CDR1 and CDR2: SGDLS, YYNGEE. Losses at the gene ends were 3 bases for V and 3 bases for J; bases not matched to a gene: 6. The CDR3 contains 14 residues.

The chain joins TRBV29-1 to TRBJ1-1; perhaps TRBD1 as D (5 bases). Germline assignment: CDR1 SQVTM and CDR2 ANQGSEA. V lost 7 bases, J lost 0 bases, and 9 bases lay in between. This CDR3 region has 12 residues. The CDR3 protein is CSAGHMNTEAFF. Written as DNA, the CDR3 is TGCAGCGCCGGACACATGAACACTGAAGCTTTCTTT.

The chain employs TRBV6-1 and TRBJ1-2; 7 nucleotides align to TRBD1. The trim removed 3 bases at V and 0 bases at J, leaving 4 bases unmatched. The CDR3 runs to 15 residues. Germline values: CDR1 MNHNS, CDR2 SASEGT. The CDR3 here is CASSDDRVTNYGYTF. CDR3 DNA sequence: TGTGCCAGCAGTGACGACAGGGTTACTAACTATGGCTACACCTTC.

The chain joins TRBV5-4 to TRBJ2-5; a possible D gene is TRBD2 (6 bases). The CDR3 length is 14 residues. CDR1 and CDR2 (germline): SGHNT, YYREEE (reference sequence). Trimming stripped 0 bases from V and 7 bases from J, with 13 bases between. The CDR3 DNA follows: TGTGCCAGCAGCTTGGGTCGGGAGCGTGGGACCCAGTACTTC. It encodes CASSLGRERGTQYF.

V and J are TRBV28 and TRBJ1-5, with D possibly being TRBD1 (6 bases). Germline assignment: CDR1 MDHEN and CDR2 SYDVKM. V was trimmed by 3 bases and J by 4 bases, leaving 13 bases between them. The length of the CDR3 is 15 residues. In DNA form, the CDR3 reads TGTGCCAGCAGTTTGTGGGGGCAAGGGAATCAGCCCCAGCATTTT. It translates to CASSLWGQGNQPQHF.

This clone has only a few counts. The chain recombines TRBV5-4 with TRBJ2-7; D might be TRBD1 (5 bases). V lost 0 bases and J 3 bases, leaving 13 bases between the germline ends. This CDR3 spans 15 amino acids. Germline V gene sequence: CDR1 SGHNT, CDR2 YYREEE (reference sequence). CDR3 in amino acids: CASSLAPGSSYEQYF. CDR3 in DNA: TGTGCCAGCAGCTTGGCCCCAGGGTCCAGCTACGAGCAGTACTTC.

The V and J genes are TRBV5-4 and TRBJ1-2; possibly TRBD1 for D (5 bases). The V end lost 4 bases, the J end lost 6 bases, and 10 bases lay between the germline ends. Germline assignment: CDR1 SGHNT and CDR2 YYREEE (reference sequence). The CDR3 has 12 amino acids. The CDR3 reads CASSLGVDGYTF. For the CDR3, the DNA is TGTGCCAGCAGCCTAGGGGTGGATGGCTACACCTTC. Variable domain in full (rest from reference TRBV5-4 and TRBJ1-2): ETGVTQSPTHLIKTRGQQVTLRCSSQSGHNTVSWYQQALGQGPQFIFQYYREEENGRGNFPPRFSGLQFPNYSSELNVNALELDDSALYLCASSLGVDGYTFGSGTRLTVV.

J is TRBJ2-2 and V is TRBV6-6; TRBD2 matches at 9 bases. After removal of 5 bases from V and 5 bases from J, the junction contained 9 bases not matched to a gene. Germline V gives CDR1 MNHNY, CDR2 SVGAGI (reference sequence). The CDR3 has 16 amino acids. The CDR3 is CASSNPGTSITGELFF. CDR3 in DNA: TGTGCCAGCAGTAATCCCGGGACTAGCATAACCGGGGAGCTGTTTTTT.

The genes are TRBV28 and TRBJ2-1; D might be TRBD2 (6 bases). Germline-derived CDR1 and CDR2 are MDHEN and SYDVKM. Trimming pared 5 bases from V and 15 bases from J, leaving 17 bases between. The length of the CDR3 is 12 residues. CDR3 residues: CASSRPGGPRFF. CDR3 nucleotide sequence: TGTGCCAGCAGTCGACCCGGGGGTCCCCGGTTCTTC.

V usage is TRBV29-1 and J usage is TRBJ2-7; 8 bases line up with TRBD2. CDR1 and CDR2 from the germline V gene are SQVTM and ANQGSEA. The ends lost 4 bases at V and 5 bases at J; junction bases unmatched: 16. This CDR3 comprises 16 residues. The CDR3 sequence: CSVVGGVSGSPNEQYF. CDR3 DNA sequence: TGCAGCGTTGTGGGCGGTGTCAGCGGGAGTCCCAACGAGCAGTACTTC.

The chain has TRBV14 and TRBJ2-1; D perhaps matches TRBD1 (5 bases). V was trimmed by 4 bases and J by 3 bases, leaving 10 bases between them. Germline V CDR1 and CDR2: SGHDN, FVKESK. The CDR3 totals 14 residues. The CDR3 protein is CASSPDTNYNEQFF. The CDR3 coding sequence is TGTGCCAGCAGCCCGGACACCAACTACAATGAGCAGTTCTTC. The full variable domain, in which reference TRBV14 and TRBJ2-1 provide the parts outside the CDR3, is EAGVTQFPSHSVIEKGQTVTLRCDPISGHDNLYWYRRVMGKEIKFLLHFVKESKQDESGMPNNRFLAERTGGTYSTLKVQPAELEDSGVYFCASSPDTNYNEQFFGPGTRLTVL.

The rearrangement joins TRBV5-1 to TRBJ2-7, with 8 nucleotides matching TRBD1. V was pared by 4 bases and J by 0 bases, with 6 bases of the junction left unmatched. The CDR3 covers 15 residues. Per germline, CDR1 SGHRS and CDR2 YFSETQ. Here the CDR3 DNA reads TGCGCCAGCAGCGAGCCAGGGGGCCCCTCCTACGAGCAGTACTTC. Translated: CASSEPGGPSYEQYF.